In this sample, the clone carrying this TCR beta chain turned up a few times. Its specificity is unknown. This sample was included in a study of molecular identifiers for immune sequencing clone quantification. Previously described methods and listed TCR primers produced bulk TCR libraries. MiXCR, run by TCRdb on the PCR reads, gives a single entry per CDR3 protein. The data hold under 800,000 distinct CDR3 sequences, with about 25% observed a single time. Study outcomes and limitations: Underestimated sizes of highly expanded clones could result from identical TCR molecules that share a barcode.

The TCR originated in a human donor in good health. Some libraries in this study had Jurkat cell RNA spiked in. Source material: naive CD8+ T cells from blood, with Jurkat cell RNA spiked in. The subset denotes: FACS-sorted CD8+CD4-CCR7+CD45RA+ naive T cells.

CDR3 amino acids: CAISPTLSVGPGELFF. CDR3 sequence (DNA): TGTGCCATCAGTCCTACTCTATCGGTAGGCCCCGGGGAGCTGTTTTTT. This chain connects TRBV10-3 to TRBJ2-2; no clear D. The CDR3 runs to 16 residues. V lost 5 bases and J 6 bases, leaving 19 bases between the germline ends. CDR1 and CDR2 from the germline V gene are ENHRY and SYGVKD.